The source of this T cell receptor (beta chain) is a study of blood T cell repertoires in COVID-19. The CDR3 is 15 residues long. V lost 2 bases to trimming and J lost 4 bases; unmatched junction nucleotides: 5. Germline CDR1 and CDR2: SGHTA and FQGTGA. TCRdb keeps only in-frame clones here, not all; method: immunoSEQ multiplex PCR. Here the sample spans 250,000 or so clones, approximately 86% being singletons. The specimen sequenced was peripheral blood. This clonotype was sampled from a man between 40 and 49 years old with active or convalescent COVID-19. The gene calls are TRBV7-3 and TRBJ1-1; 9 bases align to TRBD1. CDR3 DNA: TGTGCCAGCAGCTTAGGGGCGACAGGGGGCACTGAAGCTTTCTTT. It codes for CASSLGATGGTEAFF.